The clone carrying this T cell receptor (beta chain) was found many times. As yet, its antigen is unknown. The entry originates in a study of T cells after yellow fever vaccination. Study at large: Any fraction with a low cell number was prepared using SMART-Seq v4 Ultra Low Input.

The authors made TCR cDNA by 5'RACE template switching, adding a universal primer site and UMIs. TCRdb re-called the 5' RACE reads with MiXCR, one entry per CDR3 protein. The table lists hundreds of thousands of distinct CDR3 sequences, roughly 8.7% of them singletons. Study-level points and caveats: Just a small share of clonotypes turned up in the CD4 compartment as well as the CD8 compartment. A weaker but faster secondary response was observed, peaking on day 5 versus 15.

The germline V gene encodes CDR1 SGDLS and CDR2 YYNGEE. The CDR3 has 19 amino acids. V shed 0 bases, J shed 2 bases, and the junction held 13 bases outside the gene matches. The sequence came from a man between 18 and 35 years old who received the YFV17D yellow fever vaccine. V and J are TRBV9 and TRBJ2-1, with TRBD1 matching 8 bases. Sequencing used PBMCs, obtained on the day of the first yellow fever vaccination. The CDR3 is CASSVGSRTGRPPYNEQFF. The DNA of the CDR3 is TGTGCCAGCAGCGTAGGGTCACGGACAGGGCGGCCCCCCTACAATGAGCAGTTCTTC.